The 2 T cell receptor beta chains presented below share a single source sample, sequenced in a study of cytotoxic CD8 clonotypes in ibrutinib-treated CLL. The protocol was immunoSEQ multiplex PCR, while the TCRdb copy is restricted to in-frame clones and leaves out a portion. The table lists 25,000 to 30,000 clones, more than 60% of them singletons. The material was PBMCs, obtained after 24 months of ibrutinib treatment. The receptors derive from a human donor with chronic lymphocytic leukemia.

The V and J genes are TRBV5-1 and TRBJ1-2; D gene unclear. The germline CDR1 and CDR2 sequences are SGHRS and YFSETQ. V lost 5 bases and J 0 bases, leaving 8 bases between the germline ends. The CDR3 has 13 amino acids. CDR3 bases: TGCGCCAGCAGAAGCGGCACTAACTATGGCTACACCTTC. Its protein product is CASRSGTNYGYTF.

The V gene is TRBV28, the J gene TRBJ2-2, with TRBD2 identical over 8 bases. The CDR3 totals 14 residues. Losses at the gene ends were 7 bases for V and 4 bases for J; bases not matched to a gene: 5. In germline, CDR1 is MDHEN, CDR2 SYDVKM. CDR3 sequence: CASTRGGRTGELFF. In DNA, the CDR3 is TGTGCCAGCACCCGGGGGGGCCGCACCGGGGAGCTGTTTTTT. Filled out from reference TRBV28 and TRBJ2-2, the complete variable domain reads DVKVTQSSRYLVKRTGEKVFLECVQDMDHENMFWYRQDPGLGLRLIYFSYDVKMKEKGDIPEGYSVSREKKERFSLILESASTNQTSMYLCASTRGGRTGELFFGEGSRLTVL.